Listed here are 16 T cell receptor beta chains from one sample, sequenced in a study of T-cell reconstitution after alpha-beta-depleted transplantation in children. Researchers prepared the TCRbeta library using unique molecular identifiers, the study reports. TCRdb re-called the PCR reads through MiXCR, storing one row per CDR3 protein. The repertoire holds about 210,000 distinct CDR3 sequences, with approximately 15% as singletons. The source material was PBMCs, mostly from graft donor cells, sampled 360 days after TCRalphabeta/CD19-depleted stem cell transplant. These receptors all come from a male patient aged 2 to 10 who had a stem cell transplant for acute lymphoblastic leukemia, so the T cells may come from the graft donor.

The chain couples TRBV7-9 to TRBJ1-5; the D is unclear. The CDR3 has 13 amino acids. Trimming removed 5 bases from V and 8 bases from J, with 13 bases in between. Per the germline V gene, CDR1 is SEHNR and CDR2 is FQNEAQ (reference sequence). The chain's CDR3 is CASSGITQEPQHF. The CDR3 DNA follows: TGTGCCAGCAGCGGTATCACCCAGGAGCCCCAGCATTTT.

This sequence joins TRBV5-1 and TRBJ2-7; 9 bases agree with TRBD1. There are 17 residues in the CDR3. Trimming removed 3 bases from V and 2 bases from J; junction bases left unmatched: 12. Per the germline V gene, CDR1 is SGHRS and CDR2 is YFSETQ. The CDR3, as DNA: TGCGCCAGCAGCTCACAGGGGGCGAGTTCCCCTACCTACGAGCAGTACTTC. This encodes CASSSQGASSPTYEQYF.

This clonotype was recorded at least ten times. This chain uses TRBV7-2 with TRBJ2-7; TRBD1 matches at 8 bases. J lost 2 bases, V lost 1 base, and 4 bases had no gene match. Germline CDR1 is SGHTA and CDR2 is FQGNSA. The CDR3 length is 15 residues. The CDR3 DNA follows: TGTGCCAGCAGCTTAGATAAGGACAGGGCCTACGAGCAGTACTTC. Protein sequence: CASSLDKDRAYEQYF.

This clonotype turned up a few times. The chain recombines TRBV7-9 with TRBJ2-1; 8 bases match TRBD2. CDR3 length: 16 amino acids. Germline assignment: CDR1 SEHNR and CDR2 FQNEAQ (reference sequence). Trimming took 5 bases from V and 1 from J; bases not matched to a gene: 7. CDR3 DNA: TGTGCCAGCAGCCCCGGGGGGGAATGGTCCTACAATGAGCAGTTCTTC. Translating gives CASSPGGEWSYNEQFF.

The chain carries TRBV29-1 and TRBJ1-1; D gene unclear. The CDR3 length is 11 residues. With 7 bases removed from V and 0 bases from J, the gap between germline ends came to 6 bases. Germline V CDR1 and CDR2: SQVTM, ANQGSEA. This CDR3 reads CSALMNTEAFF. CDR3 DNA: TGCAGCGCCCTCATGAACACTGAAGCTTTCTTT.

This chain uses TRBV3-1 with TRBJ2-1; 7 bases agree with TRBD2. This CDR3 has 18 amino acids. Trimming cost V 4 bases and J 6 bases; bases outside gene matches: 18. Looked up from germline, CDR1 is LGHDT and CDR2 is YNNKEL (reference sequence). CDR3 loop: CASSLRTSHRGRANEQFF. The CDR3 DNA reads TGTGCCAGCAGCCTACGGACTAGTCATAGGGGTAGGGCCAATGAGCAGTTCTTC.

CDR3 nucleotide sequence: TGCGCCAGCAGCCAAGGCTCAGGAGGGCCTACCTACGAGCAGTACTTC. This translates into CASSQGSGGPTYEQYF. This chain connects TRBV4-3 to TRBJ2-7; maybe TRBD2 (6 bases). V gave up 1 base and J gave up 2 bases, with 15 bases separating them. CDR1 and CDR2 (germline): LGHNA, YSLEER. There are 16 residues in the CDR3.

This clonotype came up a few times. The chain has TRBV7-2 and TRBJ2-3; TRBD1 is a possible D gene (5 bases). This CDR3 region has 16 residues. Germline V gene data show CDR1 as SGHTA and CDR2 as FQGNSA. V lost 3 bases and J lost 0, with 13 bases in between. CDR3 nucleotides: TGTGCCAGCAGCTTTCGTGTAGACAGCAGCACAGATACGCAGTATTTT. Translated, it gives CASSFRVDSSTDTQYF.

The chain couples TRBV18 to TRBJ2-5; D not resolved. Trimming pared 3 bases from V and 1 base from J, leaving 3 bases between. The CDR3 length is 12 residues. Germline V gene sequence: CDR1 KGHSH, CDR2 LQKENI. The CDR3 is CASSPTQETQYF. The DNA for the CDR3 is TGTGCCAGCTCACCGACCCAAGAGACCCAGTACTTC.

This chain connects TRBV5-4 to TRBJ2-7; no clear D. V was shortened by 0 bases and J by 0 bases, with 13 bases between the two germline ends. This CDR3 has 16 amino acids. CDR1 is SGHNT, CDR2 YYREEE, per germline (reference sequence). CDR3 DNA sequence: TGTGCCAGCAGCTTGGTACGGGTTTCTGCCTCCTACGAGCAGTACTTC. This encodes CASSLVRVSASYEQYF.

This clonotype has just a few counts. The rearrangement links TRBV5-1 to TRBJ1-6; possibly TRBD1 for D (6 bases). The CDR3 has 15 residues. Trimming stripped 3 bases from V and 10 bases from J, with 17 bases between. In germline, CDR1 is SGHRS, CDR2 YFSETQ. The CDR3 here is CASSSEIGGVSPLHF. CDR3 DNA: TGCGCCAGCAGCTCGGAAATCGGGGGCGTCTCACCCCTCCACTTT.

This clonotype was observed many times. The chain recombines TRBV2 with TRBJ2-1; either TRBD1 or TRBD2 may supply D (5 bases each). The CDR3 is 14 residues long. Trimming cost V 10 bases and J 6 bases, with 19 bases left between them. The V gene's germline CDR1 is SNHLY and CDR2 FYNNEI. The DNA of the CDR3 is TGTGCCATCCCGTCTGGCAGGGCGGGCAATGAGCAGTTCTTC. The encoded protein is CAIPSGRAGNEQFF.

A few counts support this clonotype. The rearrangement uses TRBV5-5 and TRBJ2-7; a weak D match, TRBD2 (5 bases). Trimming removed 2 bases at V and 4 bases at J, with 13 bases between. Germline-derived CDR1 and CDR2 are SGHKS and YYEKEE (reference sequence). The CDR3 loop spans 14 amino acids. CDR3 sequence: CASSLTPTIYEQYF. The CDR3 DNA follows: TGTGCCAGCAGCTTAACACCGACTATTTACGAGCAGTACTTC.

The gene calls are TRBV4-3 and TRBJ2-1; TRBD1 aligns across 7 bases. CDR3 size: 17 residues. With 1 base clipped from V and 2 bases from J, the junction kept 8 bases outside the gene matches. Germline lookup yields CDR1 LGHNA and CDR2 YSLEER. The DNA for the CDR3 is TGCGCCAGCAGCCAAGTGATTGGAGACAGGGCCTACAATGAGCAGTTCTTC. This gives the protein CASSQVIGDRAYNEQFF.

This clonotype appeared a few times. V and J are TRBV29-1 and TRBJ2-3, with 8 bases that match TRBD2. V was pared by 8 bases and J by 2 bases, with 6 bases of the junction left unmatched. This CDR3 has 13 residues. Germline CDR1 reads SQVTM; CDR2 reads ANQGSEA. The CDR3 DNA reads as TGCAGCACCAGGACTAGCATCACAGATACGCAGTATTTT. Translated: CSTRTSITDTQYF.

The CDR3 spells CASSREQGFGNTIYF. CDR3 nucleotide sequence: TGCGCCAGCAGCCGAGAACAGGGGTTCGGAAACACCATATATTTT. The chain employs TRBV5-1 and TRBJ1-3; TRBD1 agrees at 7 bases. The CDR3 has 15 residues. The junction had 8 bases not matched to a gene; V was cut back by 4 bases and J by 4 bases. In germline, CDR1 is SGHRS, CDR2 YFSETQ.